These 27 T cell receptor beta chains share one sample of origin, sequenced in a study of blood T cell repertoires in COVID-19. Assay used: immunoSEQ multiplex PCR; TCRdb lists only in-frame clones, some missing. The sample contains more than 300,000 clones, roughly 86% of which appear only once. Specimen: PBMCs or T cells enriched from blood (not recorded which). Every receptor here comes from a man between 40 and 49 years old in a cohort exposed to, infected with or recovered from COVID-19 (not recorded which).

This chain uses TRBV7-9 with TRBJ2-6, with D tentatively TRBD1 (5 bases). This CDR3 has 19 amino acids. Germline CDR1 SEHNR, CDR2 FQNEAQ (reference sequence). The V end lost 1 base, the J end lost 0 bases, and 16 bases lay between the germline ends. The CDR3 DNA sequence: TGTGCCAGCAGCTTAGGGGATACAGGCCTTTTCTCTGGGGCCAACGTCCTGACTTTC. It specifies CASSLGDTGLFSGANVLTF. Complete variable domain (other parts from reference TRBV7-9 and TRBJ2-6): DTGVSQNPRHKITKRGQNVTFRCDPISEHNRLYWYRQTLGQGPEFLTYFQNEAQLEKSRLLSDRFSAERPKGSFSTLEIQRTEQGDSAMYLCASSLGDTGLFSGANVLTFGAGSRLTVL.

V gene TRBV6-5 combines with J gene TRBJ1-2; D ambiguous. V was clipped by 4 bases and J by 7 bases, with 22 bases between them. CDR3 length: 16 residues. Germline V lookup: CDR1 MNHEY, CDR2 SVGAGI. As DNA, the CDR3 is TGTGCCAGCAGTTCGAAAACCCCAGGAGGGAAAGGTGGCTACACCTTC. Residues: CASSSKTPGGKGGYTF.

V gene TRBV10-3 combines with J gene TRBJ1-2; D might be TRBD1 (6 bases). Trimming stripped 2 bases from V and 6 bases from J, with 13 bases between. The CDR3 is made up of 14 amino acids. CDR1 is ENHRY, CDR2 SYGVKD, per germline. CDR3 in amino acids: CAISEPDRTDGYTF. The CDR3 DNA is TGTGCCATCAGTGAGCCTGACCGGACAGATGGCTACACCTTC.

The V and J genes are TRBV27 and TRBJ1-2; D may be TRBD1 (6 bases). Germline lookup yields CDR1 MNHEY and CDR2 SMNVEV (reference sequence). Deletions cut 3 bases from V and 8 bases from J, with 16 bases between. This CDR3 contains 14 residues. CDR3 in amino acids: CASSFGGGAGGYTF. The CDR3 DNA reads TGTGCCAGCAGTTTCGGAGGGGGGGCTGGAGGCTACACCTTC.

The gene calls are TRBV6-6 and TRBJ1-2, with 9 nucleotides matching TRBD1. The CDR3 covers 14 residues. CDR1 is MNHNY, CDR2 SVGAGI, per germline (reference sequence). V lost 6 bases to trimming and J lost 6 bases; unmatched junction nucleotides: 8. CDR3 sequence (DNA): TGTGCCAGCAGGGGTCCGGGACAGGGAAATGGCTACACCTTC. Translation gives CASRGPGQGNGYTF.

This rearrangement joins TRBV19 to TRBJ1-5; weak D call: TRBD1 (5 bases). Trimming stripped 5 bases from V and 7 bases from J, with 12 bases between. The CDR3 length is 13 residues. In germline, CDR1 is LNHDA, CDR2 SQIVND (reference sequence). This CDR3 reads CASSPGEGQPQHF. DNA for the CDR3: TGTGCCAGTAGTCCGGGGGAAGGACAGCCCCAGCATTTT.

This clone was detected only a few times. The rearrangement uses TRBV30 and TRBJ1-1; no clear D gene. Germline CDR1 is GTSNPN and CDR2 is SVGIG (reference sequence). The CDR3 covers 11 residues. The germline V and J ends were trimmed by 7 bases and 5 bases, with 11 bases remaining between them. The CDR3 loop is CAYRLLTEAFF. The CDR3 region has the DNA TGTGCCTACCGACTATTGACTGAAGCTTTCTTT.

This chain connects TRBV21-1 to TRBJ1-5; the DNA was not used to check the table's D call, TRBD1. TRBV21-1 is a pseudogene segment. This CDR3 contains 16 residues. CDR3 coding DNA: TGTGCCAGCAGCAAAGTCAAACATTATAGCAATCAGCCCCAGCATTTT. It yields the protein CASSKVKHYSNQPQHF.

The rearrangement links TRBV21-1 to TRBJ1-4; TRBD1, the D gene given by the table, was not confirmed from the DNA. TRBV21-1 is listed as a pseudogene. The CDR3 contains 19 residues. CDR3 nucleotide sequence: TGTGCCAGCAGCAAAGCGCCTCTGAAGGGACAAGCAACTAATGAAAAACTGTTTTTT. This codes for CASSKAPLKGQATNEKLFF.

The CDR3 loop is CASTPGQGALEQYF. The DNA for the CDR3 is TGTGCCAGCACCCCGGGACAGGGGGCGCTTGAGCAGTACTTC. The gene calls are TRBV27 and TRBJ2-7; 12 bases map to TRBD1. CDR1 and CDR2 from the germline V gene are MNHEY and SMNVEV (reference sequence). The CDR3 length is 14 residues. After removal of 7 bases from V and 7 bases from J, the junction contained 8 bases not matched to a gene.

The rearrangement links TRBV6-5 to TRBJ2-2, with D possibly being TRBD2 (5 bases). V lost 9 bases and J lost 1, with 12 bases in between. Germline V gene data show CDR1 as MNHEY and CDR2 as SVGAGI. There are 14 residues in the CDR3. CDR3 nucleotides: TGTGCCAGTAGCCTGGACTTGAACACCGGGGAGCTGTTTTTT. Translated: CASSLDLNTGELFF.

The chain links TRBV5-1 to TRBJ1-5; 7 nucleotides match TRBD1. V gave up 5 bases and J gave up 4 bases; unmatched junction bases: 9. The CDR3 is 15 amino acids. Germline V lookup: CDR1 SGHRS, CDR2 YFSETQ. CDR3 loop: CASRPTGNGNQPQHF. Here the CDR3 DNA reads TGCGCCAGCAGACCGACAGGGAATGGAAATCAGCCCCAGCATTTT.

The chain joins TRBV6-4 to TRBJ2-1; 8 nucleotides match TRBD2. The CDR3 consists of 15 residues. V was pared by 2 bases and J by 4 bases, with 4 bases of the junction left unmatched. From germline, CDR1 is MRHNA and CDR2 SNTAGT. This CDR3 is CASSDGEREYNEQFF. CDR3 sequence (DNA): TGTGCCAGCAGTGACGGGGAGCGGGAGTACAATGAGCAGTTCTTC.

This clone has just one count. The gene calls are TRBV7-2 and TRBJ2-5, with TRBD1 as a possible D gene (6 bases). The CDR3 sequence is 14 residues long. CDR1 and CDR2 from the germline V gene are SGHTA and FQGNSA. Trimming took off 5 bases at V and 2 bases at J, with 12 bases between the two ends. In nucleotides, the CDR3 is TGTGCCAGCAGCCTAAGGACAGCTCAAGAGACCCAGTACTTC. Its translation: CASSLRTAQETQYF.

This chain uses TRBV5-6 with TRBJ2-3; 12 positions agree with TRBD2. V lost 3 bases to trimming and J lost 5 bases; unmatched junction nucleotides: 13. Germline values: CDR1 SGHDT, CDR2 YYEEEE. The length of the CDR3 is 18 residues. CDR3 coding DNA: TGTGCCAGCAGCTCCATCCGGGAGACTAGCGGGAGAATAGATACGCAGTATTTT. Its protein product is CASSSIRETSGRIDTQYF.

The gene calls are TRBV4-1 and TRBJ2-6; D is undetermined. Per germline, CDR1 MGHRA and CDR2 YSYEKL. This CDR3 has 16 amino acids. Trimming left V 3 bases short and J 2 bases short, with 11 bases between. This CDR3 is CASSQAGGTGANVLTF. CDR3 nucleotide sequence: TGCGCCAGCAGCCAGGCAGGTGGAACTGGGGCCAACGTCCTGACTTTC.

The rearrangement uses TRBV10-3 and TRBJ2-7; 7 bases agree with TRBD2. CDR3 size: 15 residues. Trimming removed 3 bases from V and 3 bases from J; junction bases left unmatched: 8. Germline CDR1 reads ENHRY; CDR2 reads SYGVKD. CDR3 in DNA: TGTGCCATCAGTGATATGGCTAGCGGAAACTACGAGCAGTACTTC. It codes for CAISDMASGNYEQYF.

The rearrangement links TRBV5-6 to TRBJ2-7, with a tentative D call TRBD2 (6 bases). The CDR3 is 14 residues long. Germline V gene lookup returns CDR1 SGHDT and CDR2 YYEEEE. Trimming removed 3 bases from V and 5 bases from J, with 15 bases in between. CDR3 DNA: TGTGCCAGCAGCTCGGGCCTATGGGGGGACGAGCAGTACTTC. This encodes CASSSGLWGDEQYF.

The V call is TRBV14, the J call TRBJ1-4; TRBD1 is a possible D gene (6 bases). This CDR3 has 13 amino acids. Trimming shortened V by 8 bases and J by 5 bases, and 12 bases separated the two germline ends. Germline CDR1 reads SGHDN; CDR2 reads FVKESK. CDR3 in DNA: TGTGCCAGCGGGCTGAGGGGGAATGAAAAACTGTTTTTT. Its translation: CASGLRGNEKLFF.

V and J are TRBV10-3 and TRBJ1-5, with 9 bases that match TRBD1. CDR1 ENHRY and CDR2 SYGVKD come from the germline V gene. This CDR3 comprises 14 residues. Trimming cost V 6 bases and J 4 bases; bases outside gene matches: 4. The DNA of the CDR3 is TGTGCCATCAGCTCCGGGACAGGGAATCAGCCCCAGCATTTT. It is translated as CAISSGTGNQPQHF.

The genes are TRBV5-4 and TRBJ2-2, with D possibly matching TRBD1 (6 bases). Between the trimmed V and J ends, which lost 4 bases and 1 base, there was a span of 11 bases. The germline gives CDR1 SGHNT, CDR2 YYREEE (reference sequence). CDR3 size: 15 residues. CDR3 region: CASSGRTENTGELFF. The CDR3 DNA is TGTGCCAGCAGCGGACGGACAGAGAACACCGGGGAGCTGTTTTTT.

V usage is TRBV6-6 and J usage is TRBJ2-7; 9 bases match TRBD1. The CDR3 loop spans 14 amino acids. The germline CDR1 and CDR2 sequences are MNHNY and SVGAGI (reference sequence). J lost 2 bases, V lost 6 bases, and 5 bases had no gene match. In nucleotides, the CDR3 is TGTGCCAGCAGCAGACAGGGGGACCCCTACGAGCAGTACTTC. It specifies CASSRQGDPYEQYF.

The chain is built from TRBV23-1 and TRBJ2-3; 10 bases map to TRBD1. TRBV23-1 is flagged as an ORF with uncertain function. The CDR3 contains 18 residues. The V segment lost 7 bases and the J segment 2 bases; nucleotides outside the gene matches: 15. This CDR3 is CASTATRGQGINTDTQYF. The CDR3 DNA is TGCGCCAGCACCGCTACCCGGGGACAGGGGATTAACACAGATACGCAGTATTTT.

On this clone: Other DNA sequences in the same sample also yield this CDR3. V and J are TRBV3-1 (or the pseudogene TRBV3-2) and TRBJ2-7; 11 bases are shared with TRBD2. V lost 1 base and J lost 1; bases outside the gene matches: 3. CDR3 size: 16 residues. Germline CDR1 LGHDT, CDR2 YNNKEL (reference sequence). DNA of the CDR3: TGTGCCAGCAGCCAAGCCGGGACTAGCGGTTCCTACGAGCAGTACTTC. Encoded protein: CASSQAGTSGSYEQYF.

This chain uses TRBV19 with TRBJ1-2, with D possibly TRBD1 on 5 matching bases. The CDR3 contains 15 residues. V lost 5 bases and J 8 bases, leaving 21 bases between the germline ends. CDR1 is LNHDA and CDR2 is SQIVND in the germline V gene (reference sequence). The CDR3 is CASSFHPGKLEGYTF. For the CDR3, the DNA is TGTGCCAGTAGTTTCCATCCAGGGAAGTTAGAGGGCTACACCTTC. The full variable domain, its missing parts supplied by reference TRBV19 and TRBJ1-2, is DGGITQSPKYLFRKEGQNVTLSCEQNLNHDAMYWYRQDPGQGLRLIYYSQIVNDFQKGDIAEGYSVSREKKESFPLTVTSAQKNPTAFYLCASSFHPGKLEGYTFGSGTRLTVV.

CDR3 residues: CASSFLTGVYGYTF. CDR3 bases: TGTGCCAGCAGCTTTCTGACAGGGGTGTATGGCTACACCTTC. The chain uses TRBV7-9 and TRBJ1-2; 8 nucleotides match TRBD1. CDR3 length: 14 residues. Trimming removed 3 bases from V and 5 bases from J; junction bases left unmatched: 5. Germline-derived CDR1 and CDR2 are SEHNR and FQNEAQ (reference sequence).

This rearrangement joins TRBV5-1 to TRBJ1-1; tentative D call: TRBD1 (6 bases). V gave up 1 base and J gave up 3 bases, with 13 bases separating them. The CDR3 loop spans 15 amino acids. Germline-derived CDR1 and CDR2 are SGHRS and YFSETQ. The CDR3 sequence: CASSLTGPLDTEAFF. The CDR3 region has the DNA TGCGCCAGCAGCTTGACAGGGCCCCTTGACACTGAAGCTTTCTTT.